These 19 T cell receptor beta chains were sequenced from one sample in a study of cytomegalovirus exposure and HLA in healthy donors. This PCR relied on a set of 60 Vbeta primers and 13 Jbeta primers. The method was immunoSEQ multiplex PCR; TCRdb's version includes in-frame clones alone and lacks a portion of them. The profile shows 180,000 or so clones, around 88% of them singletons. Sample: PBMCs. The receptors come from a woman aged 25 to 45 in good health and CMV-seronegative.

The V gene is TRBV5-4, the J gene TRBJ1-1, with 11 bases identical to TRBD1. V dropped 3 bases and J dropped 4; count of bases not matched to a gene: 5. The CDR3 consists of 15 residues. Germline values: CDR1 SGHNT, CDR2 YYREEE (reference sequence). CDR3 residues: CASSSGQGAITEAFF. In DNA, the CDR3 is TGTGCCAGCAGCTCCGGACAGGGGGCAATCACTGAAGCTTTCTTT.

The chain links TRBV2 to TRBJ2-4; TRBD2 is a possible D gene (6 bases). Germline CDR1 and CDR2: SNHLY and FYNNEI. The length of the CDR3 is 14 residues. V was clipped by 9 bases and J by 5 bases, with 17 bases between them. CDR3 nucleotides: TGTGCCAGAGCCGTAGCGGAGGGGCAAAACATTCAGTACTTC. Encoded protein: CARAVAEGQNIQYF. Full variable domain (rest looked up from reference TRBV2 and TRBJ2-4): EPEVTQTPSHQVTQMGQEVILRCVPISNHLYFYWYRQILGQKVEFLVSFYNNEISEKSEIFDDQFSVERPDGSNFTLKIRSTKLEDSAMYFCARAVAEGQNIQYFGAGTRLSVL.

The CDR3 spells CATSRPQGTATYEQYF. The CDR3 DNA is TGTGCCACCAGCAGGCCCCAGGGGACAGCTACCTACGAGCAGTACTTC. The chain joins TRBV15 to TRBJ2-7, with 7 nucleotides matching TRBD1. The J segment lost 2 bases and the V segment lost 3 bases, leaving 10 bases of the junction unmatched. This CDR3 region has 16 residues. Germline CDR1 reads LNHNV; CDR2 reads YYDKDF (reference sequence).

The J gene is TRBJ2-5, the V gene TRBV18; 8 bases align to TRBD1. Germline CDR1 KGHSH, CDR2 LQKENI. This CDR3 has 15 residues. V gave up 3 bases and J gave up 4 bases; unmatched junction bases: 7. The CDR3, as DNA: TGTGCCAGCTCACCCCCCAGTGACAGGGGAGAGACCCAGTACTTC. Translated: CASSPPSDRGETQYF.

The genes are TRBV5-1 and TRBJ2-7, with a tentative D call TRBD1 (6 bases). Germline V gene sequence: CDR1 SGHRS, CDR2 YFSETQ. Trimming took off 4 bases at V and 5 bases at J, with 16 bases between the two ends. The CDR3 has 14 residues. CDR3 in amino acids: CASSGRDTANEQYF. Written as DNA, the CDR3 is TGCGCCAGCAGCGGCCGGGACACTGCGAACGAGCAGTACTTC.

In this sample, this clone turned up a few times. This chain connects TRBV4-1 to TRBJ2-5; D ambiguous. V gave up 4 bases and J gave up 4 bases, with 10 bases separating them. This CDR3 contains 13 residues. The germline gives CDR1 MGHRA, CDR2 YSYEKL. In DNA form, the CDR3 reads TGCGCCAGCAGCCCCTACTACGGAGAGACCCAGTACTTC. The encoded protein is CASSPYYGETQYF.

The V call is TRBV6-1, the J call TRBJ2-7; no clear D gene. There are 12 residues in the CDR3. The V gene's germline CDR1 is MNHNS and CDR2 SASEGT. V shed 4 bases and J shed 3 bases, with 7 bases lying between them. CDR3: CASSGVNYEQYF. CDR3 DNA: TGTGCCAGCAGTGGAGTGAACTACGAGCAGTACTTC.

The chain is built from TRBV9 and TRBJ1-3; weak D call: TRBD1 (5 bases). The CDR3 contains 14 residues. Germline V gene sequence: CDR1 SGDLS, CDR2 YYNGEE. Between the trimmed V and J ends, which lost 5 bases and 0 bases, there was a span of 9 bases. In nucleotides, the CDR3 is TGTGCCAGCAGTCCCGACAGCTCTGGAAACACCATATATTTT. Its protein product is CASSPDSSGNTIYF. Full variable domain (remainder filled in from reference TRBV9 and TRBJ1-3): DSGVTQTPKHLITATGQRVTLRCSPRSGDLSVYWYQQSLDQGLQFLIQYYNGEERAKGNILERFSAQQFPDLHSELNLSSLELGDSALYFCASSPDSSGNTIYFGEGSWLTVV.

The J gene is TRBJ2-1, the V gene TRBV4-1; 9 positions agree with TRBD1. The CDR3 contains 16 residues. J lost 8 bases, V lost 4 bases, and 12 bases had no gene match. Germline V gene data show CDR1 as MGHRA and CDR2 as YSYEKL. The CDR3 DNA sequence: TGCGCCAGCAGCCGGGGGGGGACAGGGATTTTGGATGAGCAGTTCTTC. Translated: CASSRGGTGILDEQFF.

The chain has TRBV5-4 and TRBJ2-1; 11 bases are a match to TRBD2. Per the germline V gene, CDR1 is SGHNT and CDR2 is YYREEE (reference sequence). The CDR3 extends over 15 amino acids. The V segment lost 4 bases and the J segment 4 bases; nucleotides outside the gene matches: 4. The CDR3: CASSGTSGGYNEQFF. DNA of the CDR3: TGTGCCAGCAGCGGCACTAGCGGGGGTTACAATGAGCAGTTCTTC.

The V gene is TRBV28, the J gene TRBJ2-3, with 10 bases fitting TRBD2. Germline CDR1 and CDR2: MDHEN and SYDVKM. There are 14 residues in the CDR3. V lost 6 bases to trimming and J lost 1 base; unmatched junction nucleotides: 1. The CDR3, as DNA: TGTGCCAGCAGCCTAGCGGGGGGCACAGATACGCAGTATTTT. Translating gives CASSLAGGTDTQYF.

This clone was found a few times. The V gene is TRBV4-1, the J gene TRBJ2-7; TRBD2 is a possible D gene (6 bases). Germline V gene sequence: CDR1 MGHRA, CDR2 YSYEKL. V was trimmed by 3 bases and J by 2 bases, leaving 8 bases between them. This CDR3 is built from 13 residues. The CDR3 DNA is TGCGCCAGCAGCCATCCGGGGGCCTACGAGCAGTACTTC. Its protein is CASSHPGAYEQYF.

The gene calls are TRBV29-1 and TRBJ2-3; TRBD2 agrees at 11 bases. Trimming removed 6 bases from V and 4 bases from J; junction bases left unmatched: 12. Germline CDR1 reads SQVTM; CDR2 reads ANQGSEA. The CDR3 totals 16 residues. The CDR3 is CSVAGTSGRGSDTQYF. DNA of the CDR3: TGCAGCGTCGCTGGGACTAGCGGAAGGGGTTCAGATACGCAGTATTTT.

The CDR3 region has the DNA TGTGCCAGCAGGTCGGACAGGGAAGCCAACGTCCTGACTTTC. Protein: CASRSDREANVLTF. The chain recombines TRBV9 with TRBJ2-6; 8 positions match TRBD1. Per the germline V gene, CDR1 is SGDLS and CDR2 is YYNGEE. The CDR3 has 14 amino acids. V was clipped by 5 bases and J by 7 bases; unmatched bases: 5.

The J gene is TRBJ2-1, the V gene TRBV29-1; 9 nucleotides align to TRBD1. Germline CDR1 reads SQVTM; CDR2 reads ANQGSEA. Unmatched junction bases numbered 5, after V lost 3 bases and J lost 8 bases. The CDR3 totals 13 residues. Here the CDR3 reads CSVEGQGLDEQFF. In nucleotides, the CDR3 is TGCAGCGTTGAGGGACAGGGTCTCGATGAGCAGTTCTTC.

V and J are TRBV28 and TRBJ2-5, with 9 bases identical to TRBD2. V shed 7 bases, J shed 5 bases, and the junction held 11 bases outside the gene matches. This CDR3 spans 15 amino acids. Per the germline V gene, CDR1 is MDHEN and CDR2 is SYDVKM. The CDR3 nucleotides read TGTGCCAGCACCCCTACCAGCGGGAGGTGGGAGACCCAGTACTTC. Protein product: CASTPTSGRWETQYF.

The chain recombines TRBV5-1 with TRBJ2-1; TRBD2 matches 8 bases. V was pared by 5 bases and J by 7 bases, with 5 bases of the junction left unmatched. The CDR3 contains 13 residues. Germline loops: CDR1 SGHRS, CDR2 YFSETQ. The CDR3 bases are TGCGCCAGCAGGGTAGCGGGGATGAATGAGCAGTTCTTC. Its protein is CASRVAGMNEQFF.

V usage is TRBV29-1 and J usage is TRBJ1-1; weak D call: TRBD1 (6 bases). Trimming took 4 bases from V and 6 from J, leaving 12 bases between them. Germline V gives CDR1 SQVTM, CDR2 ANQGSEA. The CDR3 totals 12 residues. CDR3 DNA sequence: TGCAGCGTTGCTCAGGGGAAGTCTGAAGCTTTCTTT. Amino acids: CSVAQGKSEAFF.

The chain uses TRBV30 and TRBJ2-2; perhaps TRBD2 as D (5 bases). V lost 1 base, J lost 0 bases, and 9 bases lay in between. CDR1 is GTSNPN, CDR2 SVGIG, per germline (reference sequence). This CDR3 has 15 amino acids. The DNA for the CDR3 is TGTGCCTGGAGTGCCGGGAATACGAACACCGGGGAGCTGTTTTTT. Amino acids: CAWSAGNTNTGELFF. The full variable domain, completed using reference TRBV30 and TRBJ2-2, is SQTIHQWPATLVQPVGSPLSLECTVEGTSNPNLYWYRQAAGRGLQLLFYSVGIGQISSEVPQNLSASRPQDRQFILSSKKLLLSDSGFYLCAWSAGNTNTGELFFGEGSRLTVL.